Listed below are T cell receptor beta chains from one sample, sequenced in a study of blood T cell repertoires in COVID-19. Sequenced by immunoSEQ multiplex PCR; TCRdb stores in-frame clones only, minus some. Among about 150,000 clones listed, 80% to 90% were seen once. The material sequenced was peripheral blood. All receptors come from a man aged 65 to 85 with acute or convalescent COVID-19. Each CDR3 is given with its conserved first and last residue. D genes are given only for firm matches. Only some rows state a clone size, as once, few, many or a class for expanded clones.

J gene,V gene,D gene,clone size,CDR3 protein,CDR3 DNA
TRBJ1-5,TRBV5-6,-,few,CASSSVNQPQHF,TGTGCCAGCAGCTCAGTCAATCAGCCCCAGCATTTT
TRBJ2-1,TRBV6-5,TRBD2,-,CASSPTAGEYNEQFF,TGTGCCAGCAGTCCCACAGCGGGAGAGTACAATGAGCAGTTCTTC
TRBJ1-2,TRBV28,TRBD1,-,CASSQTGQAYGYTF,TGTGCCAGCAGTCAAACGGGACAGGCCTATGGCTACACCTTC
TRBJ2-7,TRBV18,-,-,CASSPTRASYEQYF,TGTGCCAGCTCACCAACCAGGGCCTCCTACGAGCAGTACTTC
TRBJ1-3,TRBV5-4,-,-,CASSLGLQSGGNTIYF,TGTGCCAGCAGCTTGGGACTACAGTCAGGAGGAAACACCATATATTTT
TRBJ2-1,TRBV19,TRBD2,-,CASSIDSGGSSGRVNEQFF,TGTGCCAGTAGTATTGATTCGGGCGGTTCTAGCGGGAGGGTCAATGAGCAGTTCTTC
TRBJ2-1,TRBV4-1,TRBD2,-,CASSRYPGLAGAGSYNEQFF,TGCGCCAGCAGCCGATACCCGGGACTAGCGGGAGCCGGCTCCTACAATGAGCAGTTCTTC
TRBJ2-1,TRBV27,TRBD2,-,CASTREGAYNEQFF,TGTGCCAGCACTCGGGAGGGTGCCTACAATGAGCAGTTCTTC
TRBJ2-2,TRBV5-8,TRBD2,-,CASSLLSGRVTGELFF,TGTGCCAGCAGCTTACTTAGCGGGAGAGTCACCGGGGAGCTGTTTTTT
TRBJ1-6,TRBV29-1,-,-,CSVEDGSSYNSPLHF,TGCAGCGTTGAAGATGGGAGCTCCTATAATTCACCCCTCCACTTT
TRBJ2-2,TRBV9,TRBD2,-,CASSFTGTSANTGELFF,TGTGCCAGCAGCTTCACCGGGACTAGCGCTAACACCGGGGAGCTGTTTTTT
TRBJ1-3,TRBV5-4,-,few,CASSLEGVLSGNTIYF,TGTGCCAGCAGCTTGGAGGGGGTCCTCTCTGGAAACACCATATATTTT
TRBJ1-2,TRBV3-1/TRBV3-2,TRBD1,-,CASSRGTGGKGGYGYTF,TGTGCCAGCAGCCGTGGGACAGGGGGTAAGGGAGGCTATGGCTACACCTTC
TRBJ2-1,TRBV7-2,-,-,CASSSGSLAGSYNEQFF,TGTGCCAGCAGCTCTGGGAGCCTTGCGGGCTCCTACAATGAGCAGTTCTTC
TRBJ2-1,TRBV7-3,TRBD2,-,CASSLTDRLAGGGEQFF,TGTGCCAGCAGCTTAACGGACCGACTAGCGGGAGGTGGTGAGCAGTTCTTC
TRBJ2-1,TRBV4-1,TRBD2,-,CASSQDRASGRSYNEQFF,TGCGCCAGCAGCCAAGATCGGGCTAGCGGGAGATCCTACAATGAGCAGTTCTTC
TRBJ1-6,TRBV5-4,-,-,CASSLMAGYNSPLHF,TGTGCCAGCAGCTTGATGGCAGGCTATAATTCACCCCTCCACTTT
TRBJ2-2,TRBV25-1,TRBD1,few,CASGRTTGGAYTGELFF,TGTGCCAGCGGAAGAACCACAGGGGGCGCGTACACCGGGGAGCTGTTTTTT
TRBJ2-2,TRBV19,-,-,CASSVGVGTGELFF,TGTGCCAGTAGTGTGGGAGTAGGGACCGGGGAGCTGTTTTTT
TRBJ2-3,TRBV5-1,-,-,CASSLERGSLDTQYF,TGCGCCAGCAGCTTGGAGAGAGGGTCCTTAGATACGCAGTATTTT
TRBJ2-7,TRBV5-6,TRBD2,-,CASSWKGSGPPYEQYF,TGTGCCAGCAGCTGGAAAGGTAGCGGGCCACCCTACGAGCAGTACTTC
TRBJ1-4,TRBV6-1,-,-,CASSEVGSGEKLFF,TGTGCCAGCAGTGAAGTGGGGAGTGGTGAAAAACTGTTTTTT
TRBJ1-4,TRBV6-5,TRBD1,-,CASSYSRDRKEKLFF,TGTGCCAGCAGTTACTCGAGGGACAGGAAGGAAAAACTGTTTTTT
TRBJ2-2,TRBV5-1,TRBD1,-,CASSLRQGDTGELFF,TGCGCCAGCAGCTTACGACAGGGAGACACCGGGGAGCTGTTTTTT
TRBJ1-1,TRBV27,TRBD1,-,CASSYRQGANTEAFF,TGTGCCAGCAGTTATAGACAGGGGGCGAACACTGAAGCTTTCTTT
TRBJ2-5,TRBV5-4,TRBD1,-,CASSRGTAQETQYF,TGTGCCAGCAGTCGTGGGACAGCCCAAGAGACCCAGTACTTC
TRBJ1-2,TRBV10-3,-,once,CAISELPGQSEGYTF,TGTGCCATCAGTGAGTTGCCAGGGCAATCGGAAGGCTACACCTTC
TRBJ2-1,TRBV18,TRBD2,-,CASSPYLSGSSYNEQFF,TGTGCCAGCTCGCCTTATCTCAGCGGGAGCTCCTACAATGAGCAGTTCTTC
TRBJ2-5,TRBV9,TRBD2,-,CASSAGGAETQYF,TGTGCCAGCAGTGCCGGGGGGGCCGAGACCCAGTACTTC
TRBJ1-5,TRBV19,-,-,CASSIGGSSNQPQHF,TGTGCCAGTAGTATCGGCGGCTCTAGCAATCAGCCCCAGCATTTT
TRBJ2-1,TRBV7-3,-,-,CASSVDRNNEQFF,TGTGCCAGCAGCGTAGACAGGAACAATGAGCAGTTCTTC
TRBJ2-4,TRBV29-1,-,-,CSVVPLAKNIQYF,TGCAGCGTTGTTCCCCTAGCCAAAAACATTCAGTACTTC
TRBJ2-1,TRBV5-1,TRBD2,-,CASSSRASGSNEQFF,TGCGCCAGCAGCTCCCGTGCTAGCGGGAGTAATGAGCAGTTCTTC
TRBJ1-4,TRBV5-6,-,-,CASSLYREYGKLFF,TGTGCCAGCAGCCTTTACAGGGAATATGGAAAACTGTTTTTT
TRBJ2-3,TRBV29-1,-,-,CSGLGGGTDTQYF,TGCAGCGGTCTAGGGGGTGGCACAGATACGCAGTATTTT
TRBJ2-3,TRBV19,-,-,CASSTRLGGTDTQYF,TGTGCCAGTAGTACCCGACTAGGTGGGACAGATACGCAGTATTTT
TRBJ2-2,TRBV6-5,-,-,CASSFADSDTGELFF,TGTGCCAGCAGCTTCGCCGACAGTGACACCGGGGAGCTGTTTTTT
TRBJ1-2,TRBV27,-,-,CASSLTINRDGYTF,TGTGCCAGCAGTCTAACGATAAACAGGGATGGCTACACCTTC
TRBJ1-5,TRBV27,TRBD1,-,CASQGANGQPQHF,TGTGCCAGCCAGGGGGCAAATGGACAGCCCCAGCATTTT
TRBJ2-7,TRBV19,-,-,CASSIPGIEDEQYF,TGTGCCAGTAGTATCCCAGGGATCGAAGACGAGCAGTACTTC
TRBJ2-1,TRBV19,-,-,CASNRERYNEQFF,TGTGCCAGCAACCGGGAACGGTACAATGAGCAGTTCTTC